The 19 T cell receptor beta chains listed next were all sequenced from one sample in a study of T cells in tuberculosis (dated by TCRdb to between 2017 and 2018). Library prep was done by the immunoSEQ multiplex PCR assay. TCRdb re-hosts the immuneACCESS table, in-frame sequences only. Its copies lack some clones; in the studies checked, an unresolved V gene accounts for under half of them, and the cause for the rest is not known. This sample is represented by 40,000 or so clones; around 94% of them were singletons. Of the sample, about 4.7% falls within the top ten clones. The time point label, as the study defines it: new active TB diagnosis, blood taken before or within 7 days of starting treatment. This specimen was PBMCs, taken at tuberculosis diagnosis. Receptors were obtained from an adult with tuberculosis.

This sequence joins TRBV6-1 and TRBJ1-2, with D possibly TRBD1 on 5 matching bases. V gave up 8 bases and J gave up 8 bases, with 21 bases separating them. The V gene's germline CDR1 is MNHNS and CDR2 SASEGT. The CDR3 consists of 14 residues. The CDR3 reads CASDAGPSPGGYTF. The CDR3 DNA sequence: TGTGCCAGCGACGCGGGGCCCTCCCCTGGCGGCTACACCTTC.

The rearrangement links TRBV7-2 to TRBJ1-2; 7 bases fit TRBD1. Germline V gives CDR1 SGHTA, CDR2 FQGNSA. The CDR3 sequence is 16 residues long. Trimming removed 2 bases from V and 4 bases from J; junction bases left unmatched: 10. CDR3 nucleotides: TGTGCCAGCAGCTTAAGTAGCGCGACAGGGAGCTATGGCTACACCTTC. It yields the protein CASSLSSATGSYGYTF.

The J gene is TRBJ2-3, the V gene TRBV27, with D unresolved. The germline CDR1 and CDR2 sequences are MNHEY and SMNVEV (reference sequence). V lost 2 bases, J lost 1 base, and 10 bases lay in between. The CDR3 is 15 amino acids. The CDR3 DNA reads as TGTGCCAGCAGTTTACCCTATTCGGGCACAGATACGCAGTATTTT. This sequence encodes CASSLPYSGTDTQYF.

Here the CDR3 DNA reads TGTGCCAGCAGCTTAGAACAAAGTAACCTCCACTTT. Residues: CASSLEQSNLHF. The chain joins TRBV7-9 to TRBJ1-6; D gene unclear. The CDR3 consists of 12 residues. Between the trimmed V and J ends, which lost 1 base and 15 bases, there was a span of 10 bases. In germline, CDR1 is SEHNR, CDR2 FQNEAQ (reference sequence). Full variable domain (remainder filled in from reference TRBV7-9 and TRBJ1-6): DTGVSQNPRHKITKRGQNVTFRCDPISEHNRLYWYRQTLGQGPEFLTYFQNEAQLEKSRLLSDRFSAERPKGSFSTLEIQRTEQGDSAMYLCASSLEQSNLHFGNGTRLTVT.

The chain is built from TRBV5-6 and TRBJ1-3; 7 positions agree with TRBD1. Germline V gene sequence: CDR1 SGHDT, CDR2 YYEEEE. The CDR3 runs to 14 residues. Trimming cost V 3 bases and J 2 bases; bases outside gene matches: 2. The CDR3 DNA reads as TGTGCCAGCAGCTCTCAGGGGGCTGGAAACACCATATATTTT. Protein: CASSSQGAGNTIYF.

The J gene is TRBJ2-3, the V gene TRBV18; 9 bases fit TRBD2. CDR3 length equals 18 residues. The V gene's germline CDR1 is KGHSH and CDR2 LQKENI. Trimming at V came to 3 bases and at J to 0 bases, leaving 10 bases not matched to a gene. For the CDR3, the DNA is TGTGCCAGCTCACCCCTGTTCTTAGCGGGGGAAAGCACAGATACGCAGTATTTT. Its protein is CASSPLFLAGESTDTQYF. Supplemented by reference TRBV18 and TRBJ2-3, the full variable domain reads NAGVMQNPRHLVRRRGQEARLRCSPMKGHSHVYWYRQLPEEGLKFMVYLQKENIIDESGMPKERFSAEFPKEGPSILRIQQVVRGDSAAYFCASSPLFLAGESTDTQYFGPGTRLTVL.

The chain has TRBV7-2 and TRBJ2-1, with 15 bases lining up with TRBD2. CDR1 and CDR2 (germline): SGHTA, FQGNSA. CDR3 size: 19 residues. V dropped 0 bases and J dropped 7; count of bases not matched to a gene: 10. CDR3 loop: CASSLARTSGGAVVNEQFF. The CDR3, as DNA: TGTGCCAGCAGCTTAGCCAGGACTAGCGGGGGGGCAGTGGTAAATGAGCAGTTCTTC.

V and J are TRBV11-2 and TRBJ2-5; 10 bases are a match to TRBD2. The CDR3 spans 16 residues. Unmatched junction bases numbered 12, after V lost 5 bases and J lost 6 bases. From germline, CDR1 is SGHAT and CDR2 FQNNGV. This CDR3 is CASSTRLAGDSKTQYF. The CDR3 region has the DNA TGTGCCAGCAGCACCCGGCTAGCGGGGGACTCTAAGACCCAGTACTTC.

This clone occurred once. This sequence joins TRBV5-1 and TRBJ1-6, with D hard to call. Trimming cost V 0 bases and J 3 bases, with 16 bases left between them. Per the germline V gene, CDR1 is SGHRS and CDR2 is YFSETQ. The CDR3 runs 18 residues. CDR3 sequence reads: CASSLARNRGDYNSPLHF. The DNA of the CDR3 is TGCGCCAGCAGCTTGGCCCGGAATCGCGGGGACTATAATTCACCCCTCCACTTT.

The chain recombines TRBV6-5 with TRBJ1-3; 9 positions match TRBD1. J lost 3 bases, V lost 7 bases, and 7 bases had no gene match. The CDR3 extends over 15 amino acids. CDR1 is MNHEY and CDR2 is SVGAGI in the germline V gene. CDR3 region: CASTKGQGGGNTIYF. The CDR3 DNA is TGTGCCAGCACCAAGGGACAGGGAGGTGGAAACACCATATATTTT.

The chain recombines TRBV28 with TRBJ2-3, with D perhaps TRBD2 (6 bases). With 6 bases removed from V and 5 bases from J, the gap between germline ends came to 9 bases. The length of the CDR3 is 12 residues. The V gene's germline CDR1 is MDHEN and CDR2 SYDVKM. For the CDR3, the DNA is TGTGCCAGCAGCCCCGGGGGAGATACGCAGTATTTT. This translates into CASSPGGDTQYF.

The chain links TRBV10-2 to TRBJ1-1; 10 bases agree with TRBD1. With 5 bases clipped from V and 0 bases from J, the junction kept 9 bases outside the gene matches. The germline gives CDR1 WSHSY, CDR2 SAAADI. The CDR3 consists of 17 residues. The CDR3 DNA reads as TGCGCCAGCAGTCCTACTGAGGGACAGGGGATGAACACTGAAGCTTTCTTT. Its translation: CASSPTEGQGMNTEAFF.

V is TRBV30 and J is TRBJ1-4; a weak D match, TRBD1 (6 bases). Germline values: CDR1 GTSNPN, CDR2 SVGIG (reference sequence). CDR3 length: 15 amino acids. Trimming left V 1 base short and J 5 bases short, with 14 bases between. The DNA of the CDR3 is TGTGCCTGGAGTGCGGCAGGGGCCTCAAATGAAAAACTGTTTTTT. It codes for CAWSAAGASNEKLFF.

The chain carries TRBV10-1 and TRBJ1-5; TRBD1 matches 7 bases. In germline, CDR1 is WNHNN, CDR2 SYGVQD (reference sequence). The junction had 9 bases not matched to a gene; V was cut back by 4 bases and J by 0 bases. This CDR3 comprises 17 residues. For the CDR3, the DNA is TGCGCCAGCAGTGTAACGACAGGGATGAATAGCAATCAGCCCCAGCATTTT. Residues: CASSVTTGMNSNQPQHF.

In its sample, this clone was seen a few times. The chain joins TRBV19 to TRBJ1-2; D possibly corresponds to TRBD1 (5 bases). The ends were cut back, 7 bases at V and 6 bases at J, with 18 bases in the middle. This CDR3 spans 14 amino acids. From germline, CDR1 is LNHDA and CDR2 SQIVND (reference sequence). This CDR3 reads CASISGTRRDGYTF. The CDR3 DNA sequence: TGTGCCAGTATCTCCGGGACGCGGAGGGATGGCTACACCTTC.

J is TRBJ2-7 and V is TRBV5-6, with D unresolved. V lost 0 bases and J 4 bases, leaving 2 bases between the germline ends. Per germline, CDR1 SGHDT and CDR2 YYEEEE. The CDR3 is 11 amino acids. CDR3 region: CASSLAYEQYF. CDR3 nucleotide sequence: TGTGCCAGCAGCTTGGCATACGAGCAGTACTTC.

The rearrangement links TRBV19 to TRBJ2-2; 7 nucleotides align to TRBD1. Per germline, CDR1 LNHDA and CDR2 SQIVND (reference sequence). CDR3 size: 16 residues. With 4 bases clipped from V and 1 base from J, the junction kept 6 bases outside the gene matches. The CDR3 DNA follows: TGTGCCAGTAGTACCACCGGGACAGTGAACACCGGGGAGCTGTTTTTT. It specifies CASSTTGTVNTGELFF.

This chain joins TRBV5-1 and TRBJ2-3; 9 bases are a match to TRBD1. The CDR3 is 15 residues long. Per germline, CDR1 SGHRS and CDR2 YFSETQ. Losses at the gene ends were 4 bases for V and 6 bases for J; bases not matched to a gene: 9. The CDR3 region has the DNA TGCGCCAGCAGCACAGGGACAGGGTTGGGGGATACGCAGTATTTT. Amino acids: CASSTGTGLGDTQYF.

This clone has only one observation. CDR3 protein: CASSLAGQATYGYTF. The CDR3 nucleotides are TGCGCCAGCAGCTTGGCGGGACAGGCGACCTATGGCTACACCTTC. This rearrangement joins TRBV5-1 to TRBJ1-2; 8 positions match TRBD1. V trimming: 0 bases; J trimming: 4 bases; junction bases outside the gene matches: 5. The CDR3 spans 15 residues. In germline, CDR1 is SGHRS, CDR2 YFSETQ. The full variable domain, its missing parts supplied by reference TRBV5-1 and TRBJ1-2, is KAGVTQTPRYLIKTRGQQVTLSCSPISGHRSVSWYQQTPGQGLQFLFEYFSETQRNKGNFPGRFSGRQFSNSRSEMNVSTLELGDSALYLCASSLAGQATYGYTFGSGTRLTVV.